This T cell receptor beta chain appears in the sequencing data of a study of response to subunit inactivated influenza vaccine. Whole-study results and caveats: A suggestion made by the authors is that each seasonal influenza vaccination recruits few new T cells.

TCRdb reprocessed the RT-PCR reads via MiXCR and lists one record per CDR3 protein. The sample includes approximately 310,000 distinct CDR3 sequences, 20% to 25% of them seen just once. As concerns this clonotype: The antigen remains undetermined.

CDR1 and CDR2 from the germline V gene are DFQATT and SNEGSKA (reference sequence). The CDR3 is 17 amino acids. V lost 0 bases and J lost 5, with 20 bases in between. The chain couples TRBV20-1 to TRBJ1-5; D perhaps matches TRBD1 (6 bases). Source: PBMCs from blood, taken approximately 22 months after vaccination. The sequence was obtained from a man between 45 and 75 years old who received an inactivated influenza vaccine. CDR3 sequence reads: CSARDAYRRGIDQPQHF. CDR3 in DNA: TGCAGTGCTAGAGATGCGTACCGCAGGGGCATTGATCAGCCCCAGCATTTT.